This T cell receptor beta chain came from a study of radiation and T cells in renal cell carcinoma. Study details: Nephrectomy followed 15 Gy stereotactic body radiation by 4 weeks. General observations from the study: Pretreatment tumor biopsies were lacking, so baseline clonotypes are unknown. From baseline, blood top tumor clonotypes peaked at 2 weeks post-radiation.

The germline V gene has CDR1 ENHRY and CDR2 SYGVKD. The V end was cut by 3 bases, the J end by 0 bases, with 7 bases between. The CDR3 is 14 residues long. The table came from immunoSEQ multiplex PCR; TCRdb's copy has only in-frame clones and leaves some out. The sample lists 120,000 or so clones, about 81% seen once, with approximately 2% in the top ten. This clone has only one observation. Antigen specificity is unknown. Noted time point: blood 2 weeks post-SBRT. Documented treatment: 15 Gy SBRT to primary tumor, nephrectomy 4 weeks later. This renal cell carcinoma was of the clear cell type. The source of this sequence is a woman in her sixties or seventies with renal cell carcinoma. This rearrangement joins TRBV10-3 to TRBJ2-3, with D possibly being TRBD2 (5 bases). The sequencing used blood, collected from a patient whose treatment included radiotherapy and nephrectomy. The DNA of the CDR3 is TGTGCCATCAGTGATCGGAGGAGCACAGATACGCAGTATTTT. The encoded protein is CAISDRRSTDTQYF.